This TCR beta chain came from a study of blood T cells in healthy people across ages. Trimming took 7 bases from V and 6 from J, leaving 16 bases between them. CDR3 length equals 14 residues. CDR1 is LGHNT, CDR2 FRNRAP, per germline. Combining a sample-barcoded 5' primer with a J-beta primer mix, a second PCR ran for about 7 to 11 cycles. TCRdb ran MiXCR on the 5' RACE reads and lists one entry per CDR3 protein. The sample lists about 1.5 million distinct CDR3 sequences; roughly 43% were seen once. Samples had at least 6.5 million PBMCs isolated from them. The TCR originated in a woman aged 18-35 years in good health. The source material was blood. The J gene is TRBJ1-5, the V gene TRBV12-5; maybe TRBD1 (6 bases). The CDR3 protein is CASAEGGLGQPQHF. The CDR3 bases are TGTGCTAGTGCGGAGGGGGGGTTGGGTCAGCCCCAGCATTTT.